The 30 T cell receptor beta chains listed next were all sequenced from one sample in a study of T cells after somatic rescue of genetic block. Produced via immunoSEQ multiplex PCR; TCRdb's table is partial and in-frame only. Of about 15,000 clones listed, roughly three quarters are singletons. Specimen: peripheral blood mononuclear cells (PBMCs). These receptors were obtained from a man aged 18 to 30.

V and J are TRBV5-4 and TRBJ1-2; tentatively, D is TRBD1 (5 bases). The V gene lost 4 bases and the J gene lost 6 bases, with 13 bases spanning the gap. Germline V gene data show CDR1 as SGHNT and CDR2 as YYREEE (reference sequence). The CDR3 totals 13 residues. The CDR3 is CASSRLGGDGYTF. Here the CDR3 DNA reads TGTGCCAGCAGCCGCCTTGGGGGGGATGGCTACACCTTC.

The table lists this clone with a few counts. The rearrangement joins TRBV6-5 to TRBJ2-7; 10 nucleotides agree with TRBD1. Trimming removed 2 bases from V and 3 bases from J; junction bases left unmatched: 4. CDR3 size: 15 residues. From germline, CDR1 is MNHEY and CDR2 SVGAGI. The chain's CDR3 is CASSYRGQGLYEQYF. CDR3 DNA: TGTGCCAGCAGTTACAGGGGACAGGGGCTCTACGAGCAGTACTTC.

The sample holds a few counts of this clone. The chain joins TRBV5-1 to TRBJ2-7; D is tentatively TRBD1 or TRBD2 (5 bases each). V shed 4 bases and J shed 6 bases, with 17 bases lying between them. The CDR3 has 14 residues. Per germline, CDR1 SGHRS and CDR2 YFSETQ. The CDR3 is CASSLGVSGFEQYF. The DNA of the CDR3 is TGCGCCAGCAGCCTGGGGGTTTCGGGGTTCGAGCAGTACTTC.

The DNA of the CDR3 is TGTCCCTCGGGAGGGGTAAGAGAGGGAACCAAGAGACCCAGGAACCAAGAGACCCAGTACTTC. This codes for CPSGGVREGTKRPRNQETQYF. The rearrangement uses TRBV12-5 and TRBJ2-5, with 8 bases lining up with TRBD2. The CDR3 has 21 amino acids. The germline CDR1 and CDR2 sequences are LGHNT and FRNRAP.

The V and J genes are TRBV5-6 and TRBJ2-5, with TRBD1 matching over 7 bases. The CDR3 is 12 amino acids. V dropped 3 bases and J dropped 11; count of bases not matched to a gene: 7. CDR1 is SGHDT and CDR2 is YYEEEE in the germline V gene. The CDR3 loop is CASSSYRGLQYF. CDR3 in DNA: TGTGCCAGCAGCTCCTACAGGGGTCTACAGTACTTC. Looking up the rest from reference TRBV5-6 and TRBJ2-5 gives the full variable domain: DAGVTQSPTHLIKTRGQQVTLRCSPKSGHDTVSWYQQALGQGPQFIFQYYEEEERQRGNFPDRFSGHQFPNYSSELNVNALLLGDSALYLCASSSYRGLQYFGPGTRLLVL.

J is TRBJ1-1 and V is TRBV30; TRBD1 is a possible D gene (5 bases). The germline V and J ends were trimmed by 0 bases and 10 bases, with 15 bases remaining between them. The germline V gene encodes CDR1 GTSNPN and CDR2 SVGIG (reference sequence). This CDR3 has 13 residues. This CDR3 reads CAWSVAVFRGAFF. The CDR3 bases are TGTGCCTGGAGTGTAGCAGTTTTTAGGGGAGCTTTCTTT.

The chain uses TRBV10-1 and TRBJ2-1; 11 bases are a match to TRBD2. V dropped 4 bases and J dropped 8; count of bases not matched to a gene: 7. The CDR3 is 15 amino acids. Germline assignment: CDR1 WNHNN and CDR2 SYGVQD (reference sequence). In DNA, the CDR3 is TGCGCCAGCAGTGGAGGCCCTAGCGGGAGGCATGAGCAGTTCTTC. Translated, it gives CASSGGPSGRHEQFF.

The chain couples TRBV6-5 to TRBJ1-2; D remains unclear. The germline CDR1 and CDR2 sequences are MNHEY and SVGAGI. This CDR3 region has 16 residues. With 2 bases removed from V and 2 bases from J, the gap between germline ends came to 15 bases. The CDR3 nucleotides are TGTGCCAGCAGTTACGCGGGGAACAGCCAGAACTATGGCTACACCTTC. This sequence encodes CASSYAGNSQNYGYTF.

The chain links TRBV27 to TRBJ2-2, with TRBD1 matching 10 bases. The CDR3 has 17 amino acids. Germline V gene data show CDR1 as MNHEY and CDR2 as SMNVEV (reference sequence). V was pared by 3 bases and J by 5 bases, with 9 bases of the junction left unmatched. The CDR3: CASSLTGQGVGTGELFF. CDR3 in DNA: TGTGCCAGCAGTTTGACCGGACAGGGGGTAGGGACCGGGGAGCTGTTTTTT.

V is TRBV19 and J is TRBJ2-2; 10 bases are shared with TRBD2. Trimming at V came to 1 base and at J to 5 bases, leaving 7 bases not matched to a gene. Germline CDR1 and CDR2: LNHDA and SQIVND (reference sequence). CDR3 length equals 17 residues. The CDR3 nucleotides read TGTGCCAGTAGTATAGGGGCTAGCGGGAGTAGGACCGGGGAGCTGTTTTTT. It codes for CASSIGASGSRTGELFF.

The chain joins TRBV12-5 to TRBJ2-1; no definite D call. The CDR3 is 13 residues long. Trimming stripped 1 base from V and 9 bases from J, with 10 bases between. CDR1 is LGHNT, CDR2 FRNRAP, per germline. CDR3 coding DNA: TGTGCTAGTGGTTTGGAGGGTAGAGGTGAGCAGTTCTTC. Protein product: CASGLEGRGEQFF.

CDR3 in amino acids: CAWRLGSGNTIYF. Written as DNA, the CDR3 is TGTGCCTGGCGTCTCGGGTCTGGAAACACCATATATTTT. This chain joins TRBV30 and TRBJ1-3; unclear D gene. The germline V and J ends were trimmed by 5 bases and 1 base, with 9 bases remaining between them. Per the germline V gene, CDR1 is GTSNPN and CDR2 is SVGIG (reference sequence). CDR3 length: 13 amino acids.

The gene calls are TRBV4-1 and TRBJ2-5; the match to TRBD2 covers 12 bases. Trimming at V came to 4 bases and at J to 5 bases, leaving 11 bases not matched to a gene. The CDR3 loop spans 17 amino acids. Germline CDR1 is MGHRA and CDR2 is YSYEKL. The CDR3 loop reads CASSLLASGRAMETQYF. CDR3 DNA: TGCGCCAGCAGCCTCTTGGCTAGCGGGAGGGCCATGGAGACCCAGTACTTC.

J is TRBJ1-5 and V is TRBV5-5, with D perhaps TRBD1 (5 bases). Germline lookup yields CDR1 SGHKS and CDR2 YYEKEE (reference sequence). CDR3 size: 15 residues. The ends were cut back, 3 bases at V and 4 bases at J, with 14 bases in the middle. The CDR3: CASSSSWQGNQPQHF. The CDR3 DNA reads as TGTGCCAGCAGCTCGTCCTGGCAGGGAAATCAGCCCCAGCATTTT.

The chain joins TRBV19 to TRBJ2-7; D may be TRBD1 (6 bases). V dropped 3 bases and J dropped 2 bases, with 14 bases sitting between them. The germline gives CDR1 LNHDA, CDR2 SQIVND (reference sequence). The CDR3 spans 15 residues. CDR3 sequence reads: CASSIGATGAYEQYF. The CDR3 nucleotides are TGTGCCAGTAGTATCGGGGCGACAGGAGCCTACGAGCAGTACTTC.

This clone was seen only once. The CDR3 nucleotides read TGTGCCAGTAGTATTTATGGGACAGGGGCAACTAATGAAAAACTGTTTTTT. Translation gives CASSIYGTGATNEKLFF. The rearrangement links TRBV19 to TRBJ1-4; 10 positions agree with TRBD1. The CDR3 is 17 residues long. The germline CDR1 and CDR2 sequences are LNHDA and SQIVND (reference sequence). The trim removed 3 bases at V and 0 bases at J, leaving 4 bases unmatched.

This rearrangement joins TRBV19 to TRBJ2-7; 14 positions match TRBD2. Germline trimming cut 1 base from V and 5 bases from J; bases unmatched to any gene: 4. This CDR3 contains 16 residues. CDR1 and CDR2 (germline): LNHDA, SQIVND (reference sequence). For the CDR3, the DNA is TGTGCCAGTAGTATAGGACTAGCGGGAGGGCCGAACGAGCAGTACTTC. Its protein is CASSIGLAGGPNEQYF.

The gene calls are TRBV5-1 and TRBJ2-3; D perhaps matches TRBD2 (6 bases). Germline values: CDR1 SGHRS, CDR2 YFSETQ. The CDR3 spans 16 residues. The germline V and J ends were trimmed by 0 bases and 0 bases, with 11 bases remaining between them. CDR3 in DNA: TGCGCCAGCAGCTTGGAGGGACTTCCTAGCACAGATACGCAGTATTTT. It codes for CASSLEGLPSTDTQYF.

This clone was observed a handful of times. This chain connects TRBV2 to TRBJ2-3; TRBD2 matches at 11 bases. CDR1 and CDR2 (germline): SNHLY, FYNNEI. V dropped 1 base and J dropped 3; count of bases not matched to a gene: 9. The length of the CDR3 is 18 residues. CDR3 in DNA: TGTGCCAGCAGTGAAGGGGTACTAGCGGGAGAGGGTACAGATACGCAGTATTTT. Amino acids: CASSEGVLAGEGTDTQYF.

The chain has TRBV27 and TRBJ2-5; D is unclear. The V and J ends lost 4 bases and 1 base respectively, with 4 bases between them. This CDR3 spans 12 amino acids. The germline CDR1 and CDR2 sequences are MNHEY and SMNVEV (reference sequence). CDR3: CASSSVQETQYF. The CDR3 DNA reads TGTGCCAGCAGTTCCGTCCAAGAGACCCAGTACTTC.

This clone was found once. The chain is built from TRBV9 and TRBJ2-1, with TRBD1 identical over 7 bases. The CDR3 contains 16 residues. Germline V gene data show CDR1 as SGDLS and CDR2 as YYNGEE. Trimming at V came to 3 bases and at J to 1 base, leaving 7 bases not matched to a gene. Here the CDR3 reads CASSGYRTGSYNEQFF. The CDR3 DNA reads TGTGCCAGCAGCGGATATAGGACAGGTTCCTACAATGAGCAGTTCTTC.

V gene TRBV15 combines with J gene TRBJ2-3; 9 bases fit TRBD1. V gave up 4 bases and J gave up 4 bases; unmatched junction bases: 9. From germline, CDR1 is LNHNV and CDR2 YYDKDF (reference sequence). The CDR3 sequence is 16 residues long. CDR3 region: CATSTRQGGKADTQYF. The CDR3 DNA reads as TGTGCCACCAGCACTCGACAGGGGGGGAAAGCAGATACGCAGTATTTT.

The chain joins TRBV11-2 to TRBJ1-2, with 8 bases that match TRBD1. The CDR3 has 19 residues. V shed 1 base, J shed 4 bases, and the junction held 17 bases outside the gene matches. Germline assignment: CDR1 SGHAT and CDR2 FQNNGV. CDR3: CASSLGSDRGLRRSYGYTF. The CDR3 DNA reads TGTGCCAGCAGCTTAGGATCAGACAGGGGCCTAAGACGGAGCTATGGCTACACCTTC. The variable domain in full, with the rest retrieved from reference TRBV11-2 and TRBJ1-2, is EAGVAQSPRYKIIEKRQSVAFWCNPISGHATLYWYQQILGQGPKLLIQFQNNGVVDDSQLPKDRFSAERLKGVDSTLKIQPAKLEDSAVYLCASSLGSDRGLRRSYGYTFGSGTRLTVV.

In this sample, this clone turned up a few times. This chain uses TRBV11-2 with TRBJ1-1; no definite D call. V was cut by 3 bases and J by 3 bases, with 5 bases left in between. The CDR3 is made up of 12 amino acids. Germline values: CDR1 SGHAT, CDR2 FQNNGV. The CDR3 region has the DNA TGTGCCAGCAGCTTTTTGGACACTGAAGCTTTCTTT. Translating it yields CASSFLDTEAFF.

This clone was seen a single time. The chain carries TRBV5-8 and TRBJ2-3; 10 bases fit TRBD1. J was trimmed by 2 bases and V by 9 bases; bases with no gene match: 3. The CDR3 sequence is 13 residues long. Germline V gene data show CDR1 as SGHTS and CDR2 as YDEGEE. The CDR3 nucleotides are TGTGCCACCGGGACAGGGGACACAGATACGCAGTATTTT. Amino acids: CATGTGDTDTQYF.

The rearrangement uses TRBV28 and TRBJ2-1; D call uncertain. CDR3 size: 13 residues. Germline V gives CDR1 MDHEN, CDR2 SYDVKM. V was trimmed by 6 bases and J by 7 bases, leaving 13 bases between them. The CDR3 reads CASSWTMVNEQFF. DNA of the CDR3: TGTGCCAGCAGCTGGACGATGGTTAATGAGCAGTTCTTC.

The chain combines TRBV6-6 with TRBJ1-6; D gene uncertain. CDR3 length: 12 amino acids. The germline gives CDR1 MNHNY, CDR2 SVGAGI (reference sequence). With 7 bases removed from V and 11 bases from J, the gap between germline ends came to 12 bases. The CDR3 DNA is TGTGCCAGCAAAGGAGGTTGGCCACCCCTCCACTTT. Translated: CASKGGWPPLHF.

The chain combines TRBV30 with TRBJ2-7, with D tentatively TRBD1 or TRBD2 (5 bases each). Per germline, CDR1 GTSNPN and CDR2 SVGIG (reference sequence). Trimming removed 0 bases at V and 6 bases at J, with 15 bases between. The CDR3 totals 14 residues. The CDR3 nucleotides read TGTGCCTGGAGTGTAGGGACCCACGATGGCGAGCAGTACTTC. It yields the protein CAWSVGTHDGEQYF.

The chain has TRBV2 and TRBJ2-1, with D possibly being TRBD1 (5 bases). The germline V gene has CDR1 SNHLY and CDR2 FYNNEI. The V end was cut by 4 bases, the J end by 0 bases, with 19 bases between. The CDR3 length is 18 residues. This chain's CDR3 is CASSGWWSRTSSYNEQFF. DNA of the CDR3: TGTGCCAGCAGTGGTTGGTGGAGTCGGACAAGCTCCTACAATGAGCAGTTCTTC.

J is TRBJ2-7 and V is TRBV9; possibly TRBD2 for D (5 bases). V was pared by 2 bases and J by 3 bases, with 18 bases between. Germline assignment: CDR1 SGDLS and CDR2 YYNGEE. CDR3 length equals 16 residues. This CDR3 reads CASSVGEGIWYYEQYF. The DNA for the CDR3 is TGTGCCAGCAGCGTGGGTGAGGGAATTTGGTACTACGAGCAGTACTTC. The full variable domain, its missing parts supplied by reference TRBV9 and TRBJ2-7, is DSGVTQTPKHLITATGQRVTLRCSPRSGDLSVYWYQQSLDQGLQFLIQYYNGEERAKGNILERFSAQQFPDLHSELNLSSLELGDSALYFCASSVGEGIWYYEQYFGPGTRLTVT.